This TCR beta chain was recorded in a study of response to subunit inactivated influenza vaccine. In the case of this clonotype: Antigen specificity is unknown.

TCRdb re-derived calls from the RT-PCR reads in MiXCR, one entry per CDR3 protein. The repertoire holds roughly 570,000 distinct CDR3 sequences, with 12% to 15% as singletons. This CDR3 is 13 amino acids long. Trimming removed 5 bases from V and 4 bases from J; junction bases left unmatched: 8. CDR1 and CDR2 (germline): SQVTM, ANQGSEA. Study-wide points: Each seasonal influenza vaccination recruits few new T cells, the authors suggested.

This chain connects TRBV29-1 to TRBJ2-7, with 7 bases that match TRBD1. This TCR was recovered from a man aged 50-59 years who received an inactivated influenza vaccine. The sequencing used PBMCs from blood, collected 11 to 12 days after vaccination. CDR3 bases: TGCAGCGTTAAGAGCCGGGACAGTTACGAGCAGTACTTC. It yields the protein CSVKSRDSYEQYF.